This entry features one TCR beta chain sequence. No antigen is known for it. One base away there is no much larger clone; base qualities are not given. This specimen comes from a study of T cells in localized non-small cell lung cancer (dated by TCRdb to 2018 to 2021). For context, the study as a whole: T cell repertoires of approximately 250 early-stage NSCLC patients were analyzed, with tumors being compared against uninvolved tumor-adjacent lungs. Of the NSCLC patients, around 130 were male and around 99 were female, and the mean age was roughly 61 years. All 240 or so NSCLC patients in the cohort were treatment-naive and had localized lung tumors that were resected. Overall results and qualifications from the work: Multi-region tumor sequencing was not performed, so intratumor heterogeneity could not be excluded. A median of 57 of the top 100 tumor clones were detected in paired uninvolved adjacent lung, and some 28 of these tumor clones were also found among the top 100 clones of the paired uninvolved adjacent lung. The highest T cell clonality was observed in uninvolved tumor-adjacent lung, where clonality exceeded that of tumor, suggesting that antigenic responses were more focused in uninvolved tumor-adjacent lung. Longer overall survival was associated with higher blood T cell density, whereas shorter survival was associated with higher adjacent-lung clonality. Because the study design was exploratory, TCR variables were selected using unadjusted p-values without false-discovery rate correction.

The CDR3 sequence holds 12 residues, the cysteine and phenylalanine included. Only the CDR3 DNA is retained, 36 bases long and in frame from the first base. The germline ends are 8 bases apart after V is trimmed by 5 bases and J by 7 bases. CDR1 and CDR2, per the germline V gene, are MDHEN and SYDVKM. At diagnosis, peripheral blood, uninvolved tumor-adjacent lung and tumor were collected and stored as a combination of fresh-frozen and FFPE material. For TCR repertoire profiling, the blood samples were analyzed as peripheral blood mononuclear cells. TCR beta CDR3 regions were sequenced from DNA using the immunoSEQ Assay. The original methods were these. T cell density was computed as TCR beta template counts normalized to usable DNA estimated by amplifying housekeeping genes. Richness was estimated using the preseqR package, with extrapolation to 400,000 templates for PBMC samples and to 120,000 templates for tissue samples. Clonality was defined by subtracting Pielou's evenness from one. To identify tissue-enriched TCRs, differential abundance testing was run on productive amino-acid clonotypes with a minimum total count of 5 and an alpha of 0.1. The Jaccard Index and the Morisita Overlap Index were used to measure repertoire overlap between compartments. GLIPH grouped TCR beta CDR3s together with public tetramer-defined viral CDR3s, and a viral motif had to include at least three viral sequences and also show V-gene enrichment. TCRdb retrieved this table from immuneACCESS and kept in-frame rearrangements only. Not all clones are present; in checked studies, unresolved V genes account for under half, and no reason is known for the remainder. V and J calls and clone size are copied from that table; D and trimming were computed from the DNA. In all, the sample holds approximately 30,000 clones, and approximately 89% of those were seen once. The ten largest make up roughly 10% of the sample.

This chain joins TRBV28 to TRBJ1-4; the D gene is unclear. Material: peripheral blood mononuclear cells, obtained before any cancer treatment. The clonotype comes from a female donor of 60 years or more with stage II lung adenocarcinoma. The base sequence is TGTGCCAGCAGTACTTACAGTGAAAAACTGTTTTTT. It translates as CASSTYSEKLFF.